This is a list of T cell receptor beta chains from one sample in a study of OX40 agonist ivuxolimab in advanced cancers. Using immunoSEQ multiplex PCR, the repertoire was profiled, and TCRdb retains in-frame clones only, with some absent. This sample has approximately 12,000 clones, with over 70% found just once. This specimen consisted of CD4+ or CD8+ T cells sorted from blood, obtained in a trial of the OX40 agonist ivuxolimab. All receptors come from an adult with an advanced solid tumor such as melanoma, head and neck, liver or kidney cancer. The conserved cysteine and the conserved F or W are not part of the CDR3 here. Not all rows give a size; the values are once, few, many and, for expanded clones, a class.

CDR3: ASFPDSSYEQY
V: TRBV2
size: NA

CDR3: ASSVTAAHTQQTQY
V: TRBV9
size: NA

CDR3: ARSFDNQETQY
V: TRBV5-3
size: NA

CDR3: ASSVGGADTQY
V: TRBV9
size: NA

CDR3: ASTPGGPRGNEQF
V: TRBV7-7
size: NA

CDR3: ASSLSILTEQY
V: TRBV27
size: few

CDR3: ASRAGHLGKLF
V: TRBV6-6
size: NA

CDR3: ASSYGLGAYEQY
V: TRBV6-5
size: NA

CDR3: ASSYADGYEQY
V: TRBV6-5
size: NA

CDR3: ASSASGGNTGELF
V: TRBV9
size: NA

CDR3: ASSRTEAETDTQY
V: TRBV7-2
size: NA

CDR3: ASSQEDGMNQPQH
V: TRBV4-1
size: NA

CDR3: ASSLEGSGYEQY
V: TRBV5-1
size: NA

CDR3: ASLDRVHQPQH
V: TRBV28
size: NA

CDR3: ASSLWSSDTQY
V: TRBV27
size: NA

CDR3: ASSLLTDSKNIQY
V: TRBV28
size: once

CDR3: ASSSLTSGSSETQY
V: TRBV7-9
size: NA

CDR3: SVVGGTGTGELF
V: TRBV29-1
size: NA

CDR3: ASSKISGSTWNEQF
V: TRBV28
size: NA

CDR3: ASSLNWDANNEQF
V: TRBV11-2
size: NA

CDR3: ASSALLDHTEAF
V: TRBV2
size: NA

CDR3: ASSLYVSADTQY
V: TRBV27
size: NA

CDR3: ASSLSSGIGITEAF
V: TRBV7-3
size: NA